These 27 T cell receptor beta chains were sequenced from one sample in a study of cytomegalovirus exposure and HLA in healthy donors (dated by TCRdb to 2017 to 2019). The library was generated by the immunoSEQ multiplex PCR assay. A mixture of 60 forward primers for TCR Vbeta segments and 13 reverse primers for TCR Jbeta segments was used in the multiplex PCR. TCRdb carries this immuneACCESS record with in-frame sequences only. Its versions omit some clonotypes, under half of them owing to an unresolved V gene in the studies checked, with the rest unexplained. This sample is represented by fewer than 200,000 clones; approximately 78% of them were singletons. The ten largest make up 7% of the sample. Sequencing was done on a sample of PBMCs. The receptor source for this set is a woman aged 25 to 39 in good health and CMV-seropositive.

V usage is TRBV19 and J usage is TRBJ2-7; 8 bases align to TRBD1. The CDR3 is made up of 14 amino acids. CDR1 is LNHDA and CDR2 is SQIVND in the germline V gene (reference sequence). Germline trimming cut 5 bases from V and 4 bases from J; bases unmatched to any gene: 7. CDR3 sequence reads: CASSDSDRVYEQYF. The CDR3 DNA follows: TGTGCCAGTAGTGACTCGGACAGGGTTTACGAGCAGTACTTC.

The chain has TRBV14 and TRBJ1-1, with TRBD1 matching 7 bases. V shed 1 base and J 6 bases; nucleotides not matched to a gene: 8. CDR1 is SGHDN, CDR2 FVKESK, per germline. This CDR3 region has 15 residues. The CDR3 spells CASSQVEGGDPEAFF. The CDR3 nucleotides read TGTGCCAGCAGCCAAGTGGAAGGGGGCGACCCTGAAGCTTTCTTT.

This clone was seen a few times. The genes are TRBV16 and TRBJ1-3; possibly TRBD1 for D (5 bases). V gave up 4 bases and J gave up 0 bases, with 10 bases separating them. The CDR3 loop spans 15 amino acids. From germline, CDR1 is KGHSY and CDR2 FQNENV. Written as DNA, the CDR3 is TGTGCCAGCAGCCTGGACACCTTCTCTGGAAACACCATATATTTT. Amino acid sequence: CASSLDTFSGNTIYF.

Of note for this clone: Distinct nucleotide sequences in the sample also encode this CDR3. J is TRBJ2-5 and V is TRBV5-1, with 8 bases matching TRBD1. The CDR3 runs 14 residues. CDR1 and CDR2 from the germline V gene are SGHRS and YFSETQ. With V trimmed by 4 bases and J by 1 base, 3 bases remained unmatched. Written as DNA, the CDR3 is TGCGCCAGCAGCCTAGGACAGGGCCAAGAGACCCAGTACTTC. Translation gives CASSLGQGQETQYF. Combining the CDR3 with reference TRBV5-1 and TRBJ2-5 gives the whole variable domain KAGVTQTPRYLIKTRGQQVTLSCSPISGHRSVSWYQQTPGQGLQFLFEYFSETQRNKGNFPGRFSGRQFSNSRSEMNVSTLELGDSALYLCASSLGQGQETQYFGPGTRLLVL.

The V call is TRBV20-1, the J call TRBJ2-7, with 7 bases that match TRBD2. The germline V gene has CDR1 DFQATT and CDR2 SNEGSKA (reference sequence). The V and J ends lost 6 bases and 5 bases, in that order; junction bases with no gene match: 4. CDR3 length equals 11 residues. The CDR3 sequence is CSAGGENEQYF. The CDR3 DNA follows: TGCAGTGCGGGAGGGGAAAACGAGCAGTACTTC.

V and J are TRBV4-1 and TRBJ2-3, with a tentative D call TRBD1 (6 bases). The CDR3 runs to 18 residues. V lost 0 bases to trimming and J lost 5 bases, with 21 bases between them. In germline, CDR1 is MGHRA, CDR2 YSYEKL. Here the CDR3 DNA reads TGCGCCAGCAGCCAAGAGAAGTTGGAAGGGGGAAGGAGAGATACGCAGTATTTT. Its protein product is CASSQEKLEGGRRDTQYF.

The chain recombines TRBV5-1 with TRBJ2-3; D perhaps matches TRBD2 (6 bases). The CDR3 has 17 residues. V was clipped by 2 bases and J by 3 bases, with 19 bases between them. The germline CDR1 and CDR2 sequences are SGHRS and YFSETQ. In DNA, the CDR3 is TGCGCCAGCAGCTTAGGACTCCCGGGACTCGGAACAGATACGCAGTATTTT. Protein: CASSLGLPGLGTDTQYF. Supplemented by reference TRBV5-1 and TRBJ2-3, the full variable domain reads KAGVTQTPRYLIKTRGQQVTLSCSPISGHRSVSWYQQTPGQGLQFLFEYFSETQRNKGNFPGRFSGRQFSNSRSEMNVSTLELGDSALYLCASSLGLPGLGTDTQYFGPGTRLTVL.

In nucleotides, the CDR3 is TGCGCCAGCAGCCAAGCAGGCGAACTCGTCGGCTACACCTTC. Translation gives CASSQAGELVGYTF. The V and J genes are TRBV4-1 and TRBJ1-2, with D hard to call. Germline loops: CDR1 MGHRA, CDR2 YSYEKL. Trimming left V 1 base short and J 8 bases short, with 14 bases between. The CDR3 is made up of 14 amino acids.

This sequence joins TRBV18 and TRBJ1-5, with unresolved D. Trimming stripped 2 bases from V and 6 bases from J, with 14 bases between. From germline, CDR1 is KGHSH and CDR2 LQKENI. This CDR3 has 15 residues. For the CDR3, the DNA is TGTGCCAGCTCACCATCCAGGTTGGGTTTTCAGCCCCAGCATTTT. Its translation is CASSPSRLGFQPQHF. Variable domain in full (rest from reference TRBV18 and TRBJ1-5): NAGVMQNPRHLVRRRGQEARLRCSPMKGHSHVYWYRQLPEEGLKFMVYLQKENIIDESGMPKERFSAEFPKEGPSILRIQQVVRGDSAAYFCASSPSRLGFQPQHFGDGTRLSIL.

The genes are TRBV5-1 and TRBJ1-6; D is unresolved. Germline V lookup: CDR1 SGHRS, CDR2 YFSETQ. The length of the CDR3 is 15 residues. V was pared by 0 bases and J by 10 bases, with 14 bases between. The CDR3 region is CASSLDPGMGSPLHF. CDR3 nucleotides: TGCGCCAGCAGCTTGGATCCGGGAATGGGATCACCCCTCCACTTT.

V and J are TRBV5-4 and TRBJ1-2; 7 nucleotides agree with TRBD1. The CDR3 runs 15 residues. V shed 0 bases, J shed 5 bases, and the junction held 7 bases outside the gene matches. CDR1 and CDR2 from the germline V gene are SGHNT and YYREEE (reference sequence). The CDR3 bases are TGTGCCAGCAGCTTGGGCCTACAGGGGCCTTATGGCTACACCTTC. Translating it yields CASSLGLQGPYGYTF.

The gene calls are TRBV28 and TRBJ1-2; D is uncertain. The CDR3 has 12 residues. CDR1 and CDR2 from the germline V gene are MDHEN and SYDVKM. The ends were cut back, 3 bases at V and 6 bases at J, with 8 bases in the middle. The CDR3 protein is CASSFWRDGYTF. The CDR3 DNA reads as TGTGCCAGCAGTTTTTGGAGAGATGGCTACACCTTC.

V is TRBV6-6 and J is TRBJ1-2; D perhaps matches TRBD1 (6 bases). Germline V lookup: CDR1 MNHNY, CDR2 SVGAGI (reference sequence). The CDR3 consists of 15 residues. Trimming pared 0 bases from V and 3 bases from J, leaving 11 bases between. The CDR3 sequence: CASSYSVGGHYGYTF. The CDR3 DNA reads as TGTGCCAGCAGTTACTCGGTCGGGGGGCACTATGGCTACACCTTC.

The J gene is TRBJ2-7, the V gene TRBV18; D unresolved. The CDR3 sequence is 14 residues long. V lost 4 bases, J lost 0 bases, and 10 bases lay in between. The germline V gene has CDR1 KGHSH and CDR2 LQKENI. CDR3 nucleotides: TGTGCCAGCTCACGAGGAATGGACTCCTACGAGCAGTACTTC. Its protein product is CASSRGMDSYEQYF. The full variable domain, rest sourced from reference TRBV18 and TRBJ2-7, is NAGVMQNPRHLVRRRGQEARLRCSPMKGHSHVYWYRQLPEEGLKFMVYLQKENIIDESGMPKERFSAEFPKEGPSILRIQQVVRGDSAAYFCASSRGMDSYEQYFGPGTRLTVT.

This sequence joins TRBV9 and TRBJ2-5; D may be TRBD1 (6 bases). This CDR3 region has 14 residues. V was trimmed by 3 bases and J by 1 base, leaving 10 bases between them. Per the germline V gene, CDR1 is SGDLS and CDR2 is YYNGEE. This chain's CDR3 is CASSGGGSQETQYF. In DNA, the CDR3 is TGTGCCAGCAGCGGAGGGGGATCCCAAGAGACCCAGTACTTC.

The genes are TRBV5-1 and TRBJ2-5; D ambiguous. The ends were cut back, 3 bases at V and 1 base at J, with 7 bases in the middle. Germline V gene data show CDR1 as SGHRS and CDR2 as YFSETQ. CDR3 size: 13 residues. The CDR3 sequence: CASSWQFQETQYF. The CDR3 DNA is TGCGCCAGCAGCTGGCAGTTCCAAGAGACCCAGTACTTC.

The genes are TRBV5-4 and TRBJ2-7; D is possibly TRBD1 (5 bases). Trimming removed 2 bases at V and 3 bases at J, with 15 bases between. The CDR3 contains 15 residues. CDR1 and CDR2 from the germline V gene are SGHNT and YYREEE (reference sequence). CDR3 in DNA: TGTGCCAGCAGCTTCGGAGCAGGGTTGAACTACGAGCAGTACTTC. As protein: CASSFGAGLNYEQYF.

The CDR3 reads CASSSEPSGEYNEQFF. In DNA form, the CDR3 reads TGTGCCAGCAGCTCCGAACCTAGCGGGGAATACAATGAGCAGTTCTTC. The V gene is TRBV9, the J gene TRBJ2-1; TRBD2 aligns across 9 bases. The V segment lost 4 bases and the J segment 4 bases; nucleotides outside the gene matches: 9. The germline V gene has CDR1 SGDLS and CDR2 YYNGEE. CDR3 size: 16 residues.

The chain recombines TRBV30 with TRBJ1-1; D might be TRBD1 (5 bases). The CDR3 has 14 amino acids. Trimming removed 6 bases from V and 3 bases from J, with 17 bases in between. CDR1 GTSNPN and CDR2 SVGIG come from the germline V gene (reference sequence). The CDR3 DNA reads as TGTGCCTGCCCCAACAGGCTTCAGGACACTGAAGCTTTCTTT. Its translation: CACPNRLQDTEAFF.

The CDR3 DNA follows: TGTGCCAGCAGCTTAAGAACAGTCAGTGAGCAGTTCTTC. This encodes CASSLRTVSEQFF. The V call is TRBV11-3, the J call TRBJ2-1; D not certain. CDR3 length equals 13 residues. Looked up from germline, CDR1 is SGHNT and CDR2 is YENEEA. Trimming stripped 2 bases from V and 9 bases from J, with 11 bases between. Based on the CDR3 plus reference TRBV11-3 and TRBJ2-1, the full variable domain is EAGVVQSPRYKIIEKKQPVAFWCNPISGHNTLYWYLQNLGQGPELLIRYENEEAVDDSQLPKDRFSAERLKGVDSTLKIQPAELGDSAVYLCASSLRTVSEQFFGPGTRLTVL.

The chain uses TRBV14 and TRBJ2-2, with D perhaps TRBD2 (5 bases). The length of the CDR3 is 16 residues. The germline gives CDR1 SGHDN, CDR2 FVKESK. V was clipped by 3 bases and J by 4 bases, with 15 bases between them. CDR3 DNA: TGTGCCAGCAGCCACCCTGGAGGCTCCTCCACCGGGGAGCTGTTTTTT. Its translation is CASSHPGGSSTGELFF.

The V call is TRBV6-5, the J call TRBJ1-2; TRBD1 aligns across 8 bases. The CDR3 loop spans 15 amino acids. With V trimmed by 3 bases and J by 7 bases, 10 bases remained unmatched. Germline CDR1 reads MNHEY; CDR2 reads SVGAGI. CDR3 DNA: TGTGCCAGCAGTTATCGACAGGGGCAGCAGGGTGGCTACACCTTC. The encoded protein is CASSYRQGQQGGYTF.

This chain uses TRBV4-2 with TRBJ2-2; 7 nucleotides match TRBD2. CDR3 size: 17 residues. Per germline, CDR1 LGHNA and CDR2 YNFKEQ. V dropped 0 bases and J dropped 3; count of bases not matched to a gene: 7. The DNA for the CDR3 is TGTGCCAGCAGCCAAGATCAGAGGGGAGGGGACACCGGGGAGCTGTTTTTT. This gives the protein CASSQDQRGGDTGELFF.

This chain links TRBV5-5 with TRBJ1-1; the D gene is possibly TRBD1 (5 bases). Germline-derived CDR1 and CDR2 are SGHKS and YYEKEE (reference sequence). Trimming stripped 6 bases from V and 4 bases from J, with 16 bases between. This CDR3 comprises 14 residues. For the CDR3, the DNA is TGTGCCAGCATCAAGGTGGGCGGGGGCACTGAAGCTTTCTTT. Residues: CASIKVGGGTEAFF. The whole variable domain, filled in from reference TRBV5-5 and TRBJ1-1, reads DAGVTQSPTHLIKTRGQQVTLRCSPISGHKSVSWYQQVLGQGPQFIFQYYEKEERGRGNFPDRFSARQFPNYSSELNVNALLLGDSALYLCASIKVGGGTEAFFGQGTRLTVV.

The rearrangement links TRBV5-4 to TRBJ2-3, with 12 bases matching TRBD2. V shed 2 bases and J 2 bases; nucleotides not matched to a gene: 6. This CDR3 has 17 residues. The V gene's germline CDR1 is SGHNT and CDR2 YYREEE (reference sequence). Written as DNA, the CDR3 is TGTGCCAGCAGCTTCCCACTAGCGGGGGGCCACACAGATACGCAGTATTTT. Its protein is CASSFPLAGGHTDTQYF.

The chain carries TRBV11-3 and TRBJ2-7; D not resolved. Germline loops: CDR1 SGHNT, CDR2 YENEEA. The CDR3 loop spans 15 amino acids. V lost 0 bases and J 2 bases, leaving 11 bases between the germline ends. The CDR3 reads CASSLDSSPTYEQYF. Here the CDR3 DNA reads TGTGCCAGCAGCTTAGATAGCAGTCCAACCTACGAGCAGTACTTC.

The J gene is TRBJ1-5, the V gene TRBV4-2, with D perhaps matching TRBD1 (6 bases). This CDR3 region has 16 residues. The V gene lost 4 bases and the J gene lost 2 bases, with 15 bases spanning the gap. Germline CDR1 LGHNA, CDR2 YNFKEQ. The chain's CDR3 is CASSPVGGGGNQPQHF. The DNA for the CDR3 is TGTGCCAGCAGCCCCGTTGGGGGGGGCGGCAATCAGCCCCAGCATTTT.